This TCR beta chain emerged from a study of shared clonotypes between healthy human individuals. Concerning this clone: The antigen is unknown.

Profiling relied on immunoSEQ multiplex PCR, and the TCRdb table lists in-frame clones only, not all of them. The sample includes 2 million to 3 million clones, roughly 93% seen only once; the top ten take around 0.37%. Findings and caveats of the study: Represented diversity (both genetic and exposure-history) was limited by the small number of donors.

The material sequenced was naive CD4+ T cells from PBMCs. Specified subset: CD45RA+ positively selected. The TCR sequence derives from a man younger than 35 in good health. Some clones in this sample may be carry-over from other donors' samples.

The CDR3 nucleotides are TGTGCCAGCAGTTTTCCGGGAAGGGGGGCTAGGGTGAACACTGAAGCTTTCTTT. Its protein product is CASSFPGRGARVNTEAFF. This chain uses TRBV28 with TRBJ1-1, with D perhaps TRBD1 (6 bases). The CDR3 spans 18 residues. V shed 3 bases and J shed 0 bases, with 20 bases lying between them. The germline CDR1 and CDR2 sequences are MDHEN and SYDVKM. The full variable domain, in which reference TRBV28 and TRBJ1-1 provide the parts outside the CDR3, is DVKVTQSSRYLVKRTGEKVFLECVQDMDHENMFWYRQDPGLGLRLIYFSYDVKMKEKGDIPEGYSVSREKKERFSLILESASTNQTSMYLCASSFPGRGARVNTEAFFGQGTRLTVV.